This T cell receptor beta chain was recorded in a study of cytomegalovirus exposure and HLA in healthy donors. Points from the study as a whole: Later analysis indicated greater clonal expansion among HLA-associated TCR beta chains than among equally common other chains. With high specificity and sensitivity, the classifier reportedly diagnosed cytomegalovirus status.

V trimming: 5 bases; J trimming: 0 bases; junction bases outside the gene matches: 7. There are 18 residues in the CDR3. CDR1 and CDR2 from the germline V gene are SGHVS and FNYEAQ. Both 60 Vbeta primers and 13 Jbeta primers went into the PCR. Profiling relied on immunoSEQ multiplex PCR, and the TCRdb table lists in-frame clones only, not all of them. Of approximately 74,000 clones listed, around 75% are singletons. Every donor was a healthy person donating bone marrow. On this clone: Its antigen remains unidentified.

The chain joins TRBV7-6 to TRBJ2-3; 14 bases align to TRBD2. Sequences were obtained from PBMCs. The sequence came from a woman between 35 and 50 years old in good health and CMV-seronegative. The CDR3: CASSQGLAGVRSTDTQYF. DNA for the CDR3: TGTGCCAGCAGCCAGGGACTAGCGGGAGTAAGGAGCACAGATACGCAGTATTTT.